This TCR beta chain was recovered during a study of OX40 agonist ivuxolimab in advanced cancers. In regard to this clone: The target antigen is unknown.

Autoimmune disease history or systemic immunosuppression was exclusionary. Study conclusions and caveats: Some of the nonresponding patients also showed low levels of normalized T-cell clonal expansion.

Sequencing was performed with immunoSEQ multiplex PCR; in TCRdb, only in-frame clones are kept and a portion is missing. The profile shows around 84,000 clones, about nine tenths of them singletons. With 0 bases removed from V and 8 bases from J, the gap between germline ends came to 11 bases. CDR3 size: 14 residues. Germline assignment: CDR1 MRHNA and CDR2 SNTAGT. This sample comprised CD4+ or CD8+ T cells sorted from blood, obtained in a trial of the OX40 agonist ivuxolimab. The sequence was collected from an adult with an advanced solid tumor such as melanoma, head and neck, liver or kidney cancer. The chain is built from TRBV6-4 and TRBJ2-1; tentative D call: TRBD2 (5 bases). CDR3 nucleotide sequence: TGTGCCAGCAGTGACTCGCTAGCTGGGGATGAGCAGTTCTTC. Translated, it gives CASSDSLAGDEQFF.